These T cell receptor beta chains were read from a single sample in a study of vaccination and CD4 T cells after COVID-19. TCRdb passed the PCR reads through MiXCR, listing each CDR3 protein once. The table has 28,000 or so distinct CDR3 sequences, approximately 53% seen once. Sequencing used CD4+ T cells from blood, obtained about 7 months after SARS-CoV-2 vaccination. The source of these receptors is a human donor who had recovered from COVID-19. The CDR3 runs from the conserved cysteine through the conserved F or W. Each record gives: V gene, D gene, J gene, clone size, CDR3 protein, CDR3 DNA. A D gene is named only where the DNA matches it firmly. Where a row states a size, it is once, few, many or the class of an expanded clone; other rows omit it.

v_gene: TRBV20-1; d_gene: .; j_gene: TRBJ2-3; abundance: .; CDR3aa: CSAAGPIYTDTQYF; CDR3nt: TGCAGTGCCGCGGGACCCATCTACACAGATACGCAGTATTTT
v_gene: TRBV11-2; d_gene: .; j_gene: TRBJ2-7; abundance: .; CDR3aa: CASSDALSSYEQYF; CDR3nt: TGTGCCAGCAGCGACGCCCTAAGCTCCTACGAGCAGTACTTC
v_gene: TRBV28; d_gene: TRBD2; j_gene: TRBJ2-3; abundance: .; CDR3aa: CASSDLADTDTQYF; CDR3nt: TGTGCCAGCAGTGACCTAGCGGACACAGATACGCAGTATTTT
v_gene: TRBV28; d_gene: .; j_gene: TRBJ2-3; abundance: .; CDR3aa: CASSPGPYSTDTQYF; CDR3nt: TGTGCCAGCAGTCCGGGACCGTACTCCACAGATACGCAGTATTTT
v_gene: TRBV10-3; d_gene: .; j_gene: TRBJ2-1; abundance: .; CDR3aa: CASSRPWGYNEQFF; CDR3nt: TGTGCCAGTTCGAGACCTTGGGGCTACAATGAGCAGTTCTTC
v_gene: TRBV27; d_gene: TRBD2; j_gene: TRBJ2-7; abundance: .; CDR3aa: CASSLSGESSYEQYF; CDR3nt: TGTGCCAGCAGTTTGAGCGGGGAGAGCTCCTACGAGCAGTACTTC
v_gene: TRBV11-3; d_gene: .; j_gene: TRBJ2-7; abundance: .; CDR3aa: CASSLGADYEQYF; CDR3nt: TGTGCCAGCAGCTTAGGCGCAGATTACGAGCAGTACTTC
v_gene: TRBV20-1; d_gene: .; j_gene: TRBJ1-1; abundance: few; CDR3aa: CSARKTPEGPGIMNTEAFF; CDR3nt: TGCAGTGCTAGAAAGACCCCGGAGGGTCCGGGAATAATGAACACTGAAGCTTTCTTT
v_gene: TRBV6-2/TRBV6-3; d_gene: .; j_gene: TRBJ2-2; abundance: .; CDR3aa: CASSWTRYTGELFF; CDR3nt: TGTGCCAGCAGTTGGACCCGGTACACCGGGGAGCTGTTTTTT
v_gene: TRBV20-1; d_gene: .; j_gene: TRBJ1-6; abundance: few; CDR3aa: CSARVETFGIYNSPLHF; CDR3nt: TGCAGTGCTAGAGTCGAGACGTTTGGGATCTATAATTCACCCCTCCACTTT
v_gene: TRBV2; d_gene: TRBD1; j_gene: TRBJ2-5; abundance: few; CDR3aa: CASSEGDRVGTQYF; CDR3nt: TGTGCCAGCAGTGAAGGAGACAGGGTCGGGACCCAGTACTTC
v_gene: TRBV20-1; d_gene: .; j_gene: TRBJ2-5; abundance: .; CDR3aa: CSARGSLQETQYF; CDR3nt: TGCAGTGCTAGAGGCAGTCTGCAAGAGACCCAGTACTTC
v_gene: TRBV28; d_gene: TRBD1; j_gene: TRBJ1-2; abundance: .; CDR3aa: CASSFYRGRYGYTF; CDR3nt: TGTGCCAGCAGTTTTTACAGGGGGCGCTATGGCTACACCTTC
v_gene: TRBV7-6; d_gene: .; j_gene: TRBJ1-5; abundance: few; CDR3aa: CASSLEGGGSEGNQPQHF; CDR3nt: TGTGCCAGCAGCTTAGAAGGTGGCGGGTCGGAGGGCAATCAGCCCCAGCATTTT
v_gene: TRBV6-1; d_gene: .; j_gene: TRBJ2-5; abundance: few; CDR3aa: CASSAQGPETQYF; CDR3nt: TGTGCCAGCAGTGCCCAGGGTCCCGAGACCCAGTACTTC
v_gene: TRBV7-9; d_gene: .; j_gene: TRBJ2-5; abundance: .; CDR3aa: CASSLGRVMVQETQYF; CDR3nt: TGTGCCAGCAGCTTAGGGAGGGTTATGGTCCAAGAGACCCAGTACTTC
v_gene: TRBV24-1; d_gene: .; j_gene: TRBJ1-5; abundance: .; CDR3aa: CATSEGPRTSNQPQHF; CDR3nt: TGTGCCACCAGTGAAGGACCCAGGACGAGCAATCAGCCCCAGCATTTT